This is a list of T cell receptor beta chains from one sample in a study of T cell responses to AZD1222 COVID-19 vaccine. Some clones are missing from TCRdb's copy, which holds only in-frame ones; the method was immunoSEQ multiplex PCR. This sample has 85,000 to 90,000 clones, with 70% to 90% found just once. This sample comprised peripheral blood, obtained 28 days after the second AZD1222 dose. The receptors stem from an adult who received the AZD1222 COVID-19 vaccine. Both conserved end residues are part of each CDR3. Fields, in order: clone size, J gene, D gene, V gene, CDR3 DNA, CDR3 protein. D genes are given only for firm matches. Clone sizes are given selectively: once, few, many, or a class where the clone is expanded.

>NA|TRBJ2-2|NA|TRBV7-3
TGTGCCAGCAGCTTAGGCGGGTTCGCCGGGGAGCTGTTTTTT
CASSLGGFAGELFF
>NA|TRBJ2-7|TRBD1|TRBV6-5
TGTGCCAGCAGAACATCGCTACGGGACAGGGCGAACTTC
CASRTSLRDRANF
>NA|TRBJ2-3|NA|TRBV7-9
TGTGCCAGCAGCGGGCTGGATACGCAGTATTTT
CASSGLDTQYF
>NA|TRBJ1-5|NA|TRBV7-2
TGTGCCAGCAGCTTAGATGGTGGGGTTCGTCCGCCCCAGCATTTT
CASSLDGGVRPPQHF
>few|TRBJ2-2|NA|TRBV19
TGTGCCAGTAGTAGCGACGGACACTCAAACACCGGGGAGCTGTTTTTT
CASSSDGHSNTGELFF
>NA|TRBJ1-6|NA|TRBV2
TGTGCCAGCAGGGTGACAGGTTCCACGGGTTCACCCCTCCACTTT
CASRVTGSTGSPLHF
>NA|TRBJ2-2|NA|TRBV14
TGTGCCAGCAGCCCAGGGACGTTCGGGGAGCTGTTTTTT
CASSPGTFGELFF
>NA|TRBJ2-2|TRBD2|TRBV11-2
TGTGCCAGCAGTCCGGAGGGGCTAGCGGGCCCGAACACCGGGGAGCTGTTTTTT
CASSPEGLAGPNTGELFF
>NA|TRBJ1-2|NA|TRBV19
TGTGCCAGTAGTTTGGTAGGGTATTATGGCTACACCTTC
CASSLVGYYGYTF
>NA|TRBJ1-3|TRBD1|TRBV3-1/TRBV3-2
TGTGCCAGCAGCTTCCCCCCGGGACAGGGAGCTGGAAACACCATATATTTT
CASSFPPGQGAGNTIYF
>NA|TRBJ1-4|NA|TRBV15
TGTGCCACCAGCAGAATCTACAGGGCGATGCGGGCTGAAAAACTGTTTTTT
CATSRIYRAMRAEKLFF
>NA|TRBJ1-4|NA|TRBV3-1/TRBV3-2
TGTGCCAGCAGCCAAGGGGTAGGACAGTCTAACGAAAAACTGTTTTTT
CASSQGVGQSNEKLFF
>NA|TRBJ1-1|NA|TRBV6-1
TGTGCCAGCAGTGCCGGCCGGGGGGGGGCGCGTGGGAACACTGAAGCTTTCTTT
CASSAGRGGARGNTEAFF
>NA|TRBJ2-7|NA|TRBV6-6
TGTGCCAGCAGTTACCGCAGGACTTCGTCCTACGAGCAGTACTTC
CASSYRRTSSYEQYF
>few|TRBJ1-1|NA|TRBV6-1
TGTGCCAGCAGTGAAGCGGGGACTGAAGCTTTCTTT
CASSEAGTEAFF
>NA|TRBJ1-2|TRBD1|TRBV6-5
TGTGCCAGCAGAGACAGGGGGCGCGGTGGCTACACCTTC
CASRDRGRGGYTF
>NA|TRBJ1-5|TRBD1|TRBV19
TGTGCCAGTACCCCCCTGGACAGGGCGCCAAAACAGCCCCAGCATTTT
CASTPLDRAPKQPQHF
>NA|TRBJ2-2|TRBD2|TRBV5-1
TGCGCCAGCAGCTTGGTATCCGGGGGGGCGTGGACCGGGGAGCTGTTTTTT
CASSLVSGGAWTGELFF
>NA|TRBJ1-6|NA|TRBV7-2
TGTGCCAGCAGCTCCCGGGGGGCTTATAATTCACCCCTCCACTTT
CASSSRGAYNSPLHF
>NA|TRBJ1-1|NA|TRBV5-8
TGTGCCAGCAGCAGGACAGACAACACTGAAGCTTTCTTT
CASSRTDNTEAFF
>NA|TRBJ1-2|NA|TRBV15
TGTGCCACCAGCAGAGTGTCCCAGGGATTTTACTATGGCTACACCTTC
CATSRVSQGFYYGYTF
>once|TRBJ1-3|NA|TRBV5-4
TGTGCCAGCAGCTTCGGCGGCGAAAACACCATATATTTT
CASSFGGENTIYF